This T cell receptor (beta chain) was observed in a study of blood T cell repertoires in COVID-19. Study details: PBMCs, B-cell-depleted T cells, or T cells were the source of the cDNA or gDNA that made up the material.

Assay used: immunoSEQ multiplex PCR; TCRdb lists only in-frame clones, some missing. The top ten hold roughly 5.1% of the sample, which has 50,000 or so clones, more than 70% seen once. Germline V gene sequence: CDR1 GTSNPN, CDR2 SVGIG (reference sequence). The CDR3 spans 17 residues. V trimming: 3 bases; J trimming: 3 bases; junction bases outside the gene matches: 15. The sequenced sample consisted of peripheral blood. The clonotype was recovered from a man between 35 and 55 years old with active COVID-19. V usage is TRBV30 and J usage is TRBJ2-7; 9 bases fit TRBD2. The CDR3 loop is CAWRLGNSGRTFYEQYF. The CDR3 coding sequence is TGTGCCTGGAGACTAGGCAATAGCGGGAGAACTTTCTACGAGCAGTACTTC.